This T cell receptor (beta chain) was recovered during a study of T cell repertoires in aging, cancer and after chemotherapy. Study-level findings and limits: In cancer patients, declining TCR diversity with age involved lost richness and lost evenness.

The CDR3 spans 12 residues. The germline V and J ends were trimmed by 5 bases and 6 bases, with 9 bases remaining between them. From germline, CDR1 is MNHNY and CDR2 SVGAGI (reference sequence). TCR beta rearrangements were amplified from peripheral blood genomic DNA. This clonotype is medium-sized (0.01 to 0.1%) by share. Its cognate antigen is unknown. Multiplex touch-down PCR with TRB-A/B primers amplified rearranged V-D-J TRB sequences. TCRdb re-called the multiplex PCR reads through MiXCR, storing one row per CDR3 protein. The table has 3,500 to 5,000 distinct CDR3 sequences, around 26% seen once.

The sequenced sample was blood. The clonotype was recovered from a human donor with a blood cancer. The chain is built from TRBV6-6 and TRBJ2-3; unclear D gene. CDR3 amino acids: CASSHLVDTQYF. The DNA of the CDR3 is TGTGCCAGCAGTCACCTTGTCGATACGCAGTATTTT.